This T cell receptor (beta chain) was documented in a study of human T cells and chemical hapten exposure. The CDR3 runs to 12 residues. Germline CDR1 and CDR2: SGHTA and FQGNSA. Trimming shortened V by 4 bases and J by 11 bases, and 12 bases separated the two germline ends. TCRdb re-derived calls from the RACE reads in MiXCR, one entry per CDR3 protein. In the table there are about 120,000 distinct CDR3 sequences, around 10% of which are singletons. This clonotype has just a few counts. Time point noted: patch test 1, 2 weeks after DPC sensitization. The treatment denotes: therapeutic diphenylcyclopropenone sensitization with weekly scalp DPC.

This TCR came from a woman in her fifties or sixties with alopecia areata. Some clones in this sample may be carry-over from other donors' samples. This chain connects TRBV7-2 to TRBJ2-1, with D perhaps TRBD1 (6 bases). The sample here was whole blood, taken in connection with sensitization to the hapten diphenylcyclopropenone (DPC). The CDR3 reads CASSSDRLKQFF. The CDR3 nucleotides are TGTGCCAGCAGCTCCGACAGGCTGAAGCAGTTCTTC.